Listed here are 20 T cell receptor beta chains from one sample, sequenced in a study of blood T cell repertoires in COVID-19. TCRdb's copy holds only in-frame clones and misses some; the assay was immunoSEQ multiplex PCR. The sample carries fewer than 300,000 clones, about 88% recorded once. The sequenced sample consisted of peripheral blood. The receptors here all came from a human donor with COVID-19, enrolled during active disease. The donor label of this sample is uncertain.

The rearrangement joins TRBV5-5 to TRBJ2-7; D is ambiguous. V lost 0 bases and J 4 bases, leaving 11 bases between the germline ends. The germline CDR1 and CDR2 sequences are SGHKS and YYEKEE (reference sequence). The CDR3 spans 14 residues. CDR3 residues: CASSLVASSYEQYF. In DNA, the CDR3 is TGTGCCAGCAGCTTGGTGGCCTCTAGTTACGAGCAGTACTTC.

This chain joins TRBV4-3 and TRBJ2-7, with 16 nucleotides matching TRBD2. Germline CDR1 and CDR2: LGHNA and YSLEER. V trimming: 1 base; J trimming: 5 bases; junction bases outside the gene matches: 14. The CDR3 extends over 20 amino acids. The CDR3 sequence: CASSQGLTGLAGGLGNEQYF. CDR3 nucleotide sequence: TGCGCCAGCAGCCAAGGGTTAACGGGACTAGCGGGAGGGCTTGGTAACGAGCAGTACTTC.

The V call is TRBV9, the J call TRBJ2-6, with no clear D. The CDR3 has 14 amino acids. Germline CDR1 is SGDLS and CDR2 is YYNGEE. V shed 0 bases and J shed 5 bases, with 6 bases lying between them. This CDR3 reads CASSVGNWANVLTF. The DNA of the CDR3 is TGTGCCAGCAGCGTAGGCAACTGGGCCAACGTCCTGACTTTC. The entire variable domain, with the rest obtained from reference TRBV9 and TRBJ2-6, is as follows: DSGVTQTPKHLITATGQRVTLRCSPRSGDLSVYWYQQSLDQGLQFLIQYYNGEERAKGNILERFSAQQFPDLHSELNLSSLELGDSALYFCASSVGNWANVLTFGAGSRLTVL.

Worth noting for this clone: The sample has other DNA sequences that encode this CDR3 too. The chain uses TRBV9 and TRBJ2-1; TRBD1 aligns across 8 bases. The CDR3 runs 13 residues. The junction had 2 bases not matched to a gene; V was cut back by 2 bases and J by 7 bases. CDR1 is SGDLS, CDR2 YYNGEE, per germline. The DNA for the CDR3 is TGTGCCAGCAGCGTGGACAGGGCAAATGAGCAGTTCTTC. Residues: CASSVDRANEQFF.

As concerns this clone: Different DNA sequences within this sample yield the same CDR3. The chain recombines TRBV6-2 or TRBV6-3 with TRBJ2-2; 8 nucleotides agree with TRBD2. The length of the CDR3 is 15 residues. The trim removed 6 bases at V and 2 bases at J, leaving 5 bases unmatched. Germline assignment: CDR1 MNHEY and CDR2 SVGEGT. The CDR3 here is CASSPSGRNTGELFF. As DNA, the CDR3 is TGTGCCAGCAGCCCGAGCGGGAGAAACACCGGGGAGCTGTTTTTT.

The CDR3 DNA is TGTGCCACCAGTGATGGTAGCGGGGGGTTAGGCCTGGGAGAGACCCAGTACTTC. It yields the protein CATSDGSGGLGLGETQYF. The chain has TRBV24-1 and TRBJ2-5; TRBD2 agrees at 10 bases. V shed 3 bases, J shed 4 bases, and the junction held 13 bases outside the gene matches. Germline CDR1 KGHDR, CDR2 SFDVKD. The CDR3 extends over 18 amino acids.

The chain has TRBV9 and TRBJ1-2; unclear D gene. The CDR3 length is 13 residues. Germline lookup yields CDR1 SGDLS and CDR2 YYNGEE. With 6 bases removed from V and 8 bases from J, the gap between germline ends came to 17 bases. The CDR3: CASNRVSGPGYTF. The CDR3 DNA sequence: TGTGCCAGCAACCGCGTATCAGGTCCCGGCTACACCTTC.

The genes are TRBV3-1 (or the pseudogene TRBV3-2) and TRBJ2-1; 12 bases are a match to TRBD2. CDR3 length: 15 residues. J was trimmed by 12 bases and V by 2 bases; bases with no gene match: 8. Looked up from germline, CDR1 is LGHDT and CDR2 is YNNKEL (reference sequence). DNA of the CDR3: TGTGCCAGCAGCCAAACTCTAGGACTAGCGGGATGGCAGTTCTTC. It encodes CASSQTLGLAGWQFF.

The J gene is TRBJ1-6, the V gene TRBV28; TRBD1 is a possible D gene (5 bases). Germline CDR1 MDHEN, CDR2 SYDVKM. This CDR3 has 16 residues. V was shortened by 6 bases and J by 9 bases, with 21 bases between the two germline ends. In DNA form, the CDR3 reads TGTGCCAGCAGCCCGCCGTTGGGGCAGTCTGGTTCACCCCTCCACTTT. Translation gives CASSPPLGQSGSPLHF.

V usage is TRBV5-5 and J usage is TRBJ2-3; a possible D gene is TRBD2 (6 bases). The CDR3 contains 15 residues. CDR1 SGHKS and CDR2 YYEKEE come from the germline V gene (reference sequence). The V gene lost 3 bases and the J gene lost 4 bases, with 15 bases spanning the gap. CDR3 sequence: CASSWARSGPDTQYF. Written as DNA, the CDR3 is TGTGCCAGCAGCTGGGCGAGGAGCGGGCCAGATACGCAGTATTTT.

In nucleotides, the CDR3 is TGTGCCAGCAGTGGGACAAATTGCACTGAAGCTTTCTTT. Translating it yields CASSGTNCTEAFF. The chain carries TRBV6-4 and TRBJ1-1; D might be TRBD1 (5 bases). Germline V gene data show CDR1 as MRHNA and CDR2 as SNTAGT. Trimming took 4 bases from V and 4 from J, leaving 10 bases between them. The CDR3 totals 13 residues.

The chain links TRBV10-3 to TRBJ1-6; D not resolved. In germline, CDR1 is ENHRY, CDR2 SYGVKD. V shed 8 bases and J shed 8 bases, with 10 bases lying between them. The CDR3 is made up of 12 amino acids. Here the CDR3 DNA reads TGTGCCATCCGAGGCGTGGATTCACCCCTCCACTTT. This codes for CAIRGVDSPLHF.

The chain recombines TRBV4-2 with TRBJ2-1; TRBD2 agrees at 10 bases. The CDR3 contains 19 residues. Germline V gene lookup returns CDR1 LGHNA and CDR2 YNFKEQ. The trim removed 0 bases at V and 8 bases at J, leaving 16 bases unmatched. The chain's CDR3 is CASSQERVSGRAMKHEQFF. CDR3 nucleotide sequence: TGTGCCAGCAGCCAAGAGAGGGTAAGCGGGAGGGCTATGAAGCATGAGCAGTTCTTC.

V and J are TRBV24-1 and TRBJ2-1; 9 bases align to TRBD2. Germline loops: CDR1 KGHDR, CDR2 SFDVKD. V dropped 4 bases and J dropped 7; count of bases not matched to a gene: 10. The CDR3 contains 16 residues. The CDR3 region is CATSDTSGWETNEQFF. The CDR3, as DNA: TGTGCCACCAGTGACACTAGCGGGTGGGAGACAAATGAGCAGTTCTTC.

This clone came up a few times. The chain links TRBV5-1 to TRBJ2-7; D is unclear. Germline V gene sequence: CDR1 SGHRS, CDR2 YFSETQ. The CDR3 totals 12 residues. The V end lost 0 bases, the J end lost 5 bases, and 6 bases lay between the germline ends. CDR3 bases: TGCGCCAGCAGCTTGGCTAGGAACGAGCAGTACTTC. This codes for CASSLARNEQYF.

This chain links TRBV5-8 with TRBJ1-2; a possible D gene is TRBD1 (5 bases). The CDR3 length is 15 residues. Trimming removed 1 base from V and 3 bases from J, with 13 bases in between. Looked up from germline, CDR1 is SGHTS and CDR2 is YDEGEE. The CDR3 spells CASSLTQTAYYGYTF. In DNA, the CDR3 is TGTGCCAGCAGCTTGACACAGACAGCCTACTATGGCTACACCTTC.

This chain connects TRBV6-5 to TRBJ2-7; weak D call: TRBD1 (6 bases). Germline-derived CDR1 and CDR2 are MNHEY and SVGAGI. This CDR3 is 15 amino acids long. V was cut by 1 base and J by 4 bases, with 14 bases left in between. The CDR3 sequence: CASSYLGTPLYEQYF. The CDR3 region has the DNA TGTGCCAGCAGTTACTTGGGGACACCCCTTTACGAGCAGTACTTC.

This clone was seen once. V and J are TRBV10-2 and TRBJ1-4, with D maybe TRBD1 (5 bases). V gave up 4 bases and J gave up 5 bases, with 14 bases separating them. The CDR3 runs to 15 residues. Germline V gene lookup returns CDR1 WSHSY and CDR2 SAAADI. This CDR3 reads CASSAAGKRNEKLFF. DNA of the CDR3: TGCGCCAGCAGTGCTGCAGGGAAGAGAAATGAAAAACTGTTTTTT.

The table lists this clone with a few counts. The rearrangement links TRBV28 to TRBJ1-3; 8 bases map to TRBD1. The CDR3 contains 15 residues. Germline-derived CDR1 and CDR2 are MDHEN and SYDVKM. The V and J ends lost 4 bases and 8 bases, in that order; junction bases with no gene match: 10. CDR3 DNA: TGTGCCAGCAGTTCGGACAGGGCCCCAAGTGACACCATATATTTT. Its protein product is CASSSDRAPSDTIYF.

This clone was recorded only once. V usage is TRBV7-9 and J usage is TRBJ1-1; TRBD1 matches 9 bases. Germline CDR1 and CDR2: SEHNR and FQNEAQ (reference sequence). J lost 1 base, V lost 5 bases, and 14 bases had no gene match. The CDR3 length is 18 residues. The CDR3 sequence is CASSPFGTGNWKNTEAFF. CDR3 in DNA: TGTGCCAGCAGCCCGTTTGGGACAGGGAACTGGAAGAACACTGAAGCTTTCTTT.